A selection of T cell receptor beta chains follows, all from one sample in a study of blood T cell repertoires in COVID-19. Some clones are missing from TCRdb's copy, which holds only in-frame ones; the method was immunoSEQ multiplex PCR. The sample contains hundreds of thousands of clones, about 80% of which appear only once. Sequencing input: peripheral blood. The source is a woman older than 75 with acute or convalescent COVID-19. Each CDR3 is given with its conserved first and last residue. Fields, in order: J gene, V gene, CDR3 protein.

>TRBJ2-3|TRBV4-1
CASSQGMASGGSMDTQYF
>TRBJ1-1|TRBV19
CASSMSGRGIEAFF
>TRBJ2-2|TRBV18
CASSPSSGANTGELFF
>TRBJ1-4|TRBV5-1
CASSFGTDEKLFF
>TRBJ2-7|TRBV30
CAWRLQGTYEQYF
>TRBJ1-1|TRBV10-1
CASSLHPRDTEAFF
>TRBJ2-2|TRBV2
CASSEGQGANTGELFF
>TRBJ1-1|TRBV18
CASSPRSDTEAFF
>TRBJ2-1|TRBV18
CASSRAGSDEQFF
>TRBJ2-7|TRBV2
CASSLEVGGSYEQYF
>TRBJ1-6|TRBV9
CASSVGNGRENSPLHF
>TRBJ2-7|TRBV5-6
CASSLISGRDQQYF
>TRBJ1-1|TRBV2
CASATGPNTEAFF
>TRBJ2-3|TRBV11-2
CASSPSRSTDTQYF
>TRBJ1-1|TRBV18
CASSPRTGETEAFF
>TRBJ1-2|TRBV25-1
CASSAGYGYTF
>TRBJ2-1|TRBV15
CATKPRQGPVDEQFF
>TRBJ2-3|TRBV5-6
CASSRKRGSTDTQYF
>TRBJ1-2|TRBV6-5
CASSYRDRVGYGYTF
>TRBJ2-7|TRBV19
CASSPHRLAGVGEQYF
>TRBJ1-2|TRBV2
CASGRDRGNYGYTF
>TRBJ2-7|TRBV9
CASSVDGLGAREQYF
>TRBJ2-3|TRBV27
CASSSGRAGTDTQYF
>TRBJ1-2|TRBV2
CASSGDRGAYGYTF
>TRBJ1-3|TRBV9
CASSPMGTGEVNTIYF
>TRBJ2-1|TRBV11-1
CASSPGSGTSNNEQFF
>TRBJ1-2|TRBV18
CASSPQRGGYTF
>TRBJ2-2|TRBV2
CASKLAGPGELFF
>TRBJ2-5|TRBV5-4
CASSSKGQGETQYF
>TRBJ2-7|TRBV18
CASSPFFGGAYEQYF
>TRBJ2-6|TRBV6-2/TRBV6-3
CASSWTSGANVLTF
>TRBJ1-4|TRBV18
CASSGTGGREKLFF
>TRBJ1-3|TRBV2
CASSAGQGRGPAGNTIYF
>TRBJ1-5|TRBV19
CASSPRFEFYSNQPQHF
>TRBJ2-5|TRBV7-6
CASSLNGRGLEETQYF
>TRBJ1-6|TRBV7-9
CASSSSGTDNSPLHF
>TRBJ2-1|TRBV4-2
CASSQVFFGGGTSSYNEQFF
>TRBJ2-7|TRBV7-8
CASSWAGQGAREQYF
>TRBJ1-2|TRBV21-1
CASSRAGGDYGYTF
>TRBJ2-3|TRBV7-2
CASSRGGAGADTQYF
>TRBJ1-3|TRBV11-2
CASSLSPGGSNTIYF
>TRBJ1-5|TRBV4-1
CASSQGERQPQHF
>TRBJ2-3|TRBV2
CASSPTSGSRTDTQYF
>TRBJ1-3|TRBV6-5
CASSSGQGSSGNTIYF
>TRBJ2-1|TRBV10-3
CAISASGPIVRNEQFF
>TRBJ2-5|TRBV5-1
CASSQDRSPGLETQYF
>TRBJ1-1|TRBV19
CASSRQNTEAFF
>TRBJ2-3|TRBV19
CASSIVPADTQYF
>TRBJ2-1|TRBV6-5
CASSYSSGDEQFF
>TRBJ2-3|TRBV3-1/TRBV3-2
CASSQRSGGGAGTQYF
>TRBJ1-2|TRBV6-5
CASSLDKNYGYTF
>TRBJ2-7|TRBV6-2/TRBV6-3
CASSYGGNSYEQYF
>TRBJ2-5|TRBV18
CASSSFSGGAETQYF
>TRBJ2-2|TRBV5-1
CASSLVAGGNTGELFF
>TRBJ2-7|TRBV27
CASSSQGSWHEQYF
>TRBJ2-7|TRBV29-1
CSVDLRQVEKYEQYF
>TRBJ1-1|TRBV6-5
CASSKQGALPEAFF
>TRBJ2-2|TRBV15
CATSRVHRAGTGELFF
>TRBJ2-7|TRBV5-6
CASSRGDTDFYEQYF